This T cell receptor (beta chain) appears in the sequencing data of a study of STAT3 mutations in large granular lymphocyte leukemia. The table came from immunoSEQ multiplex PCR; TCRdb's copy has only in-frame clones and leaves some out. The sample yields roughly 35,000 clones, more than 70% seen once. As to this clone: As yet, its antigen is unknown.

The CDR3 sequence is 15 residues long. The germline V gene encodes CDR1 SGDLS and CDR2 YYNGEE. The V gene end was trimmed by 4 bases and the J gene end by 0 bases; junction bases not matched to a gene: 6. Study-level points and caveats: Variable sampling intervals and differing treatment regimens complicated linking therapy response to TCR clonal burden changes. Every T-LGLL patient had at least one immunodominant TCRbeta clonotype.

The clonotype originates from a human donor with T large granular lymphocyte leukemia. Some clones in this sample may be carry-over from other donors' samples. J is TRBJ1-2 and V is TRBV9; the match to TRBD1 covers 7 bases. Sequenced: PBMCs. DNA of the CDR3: TGTGCCAGCAGCCTCCGAGGGGGCGCTAACTATGGCTACACCTTC. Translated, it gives CASSLRGGANYGYTF.